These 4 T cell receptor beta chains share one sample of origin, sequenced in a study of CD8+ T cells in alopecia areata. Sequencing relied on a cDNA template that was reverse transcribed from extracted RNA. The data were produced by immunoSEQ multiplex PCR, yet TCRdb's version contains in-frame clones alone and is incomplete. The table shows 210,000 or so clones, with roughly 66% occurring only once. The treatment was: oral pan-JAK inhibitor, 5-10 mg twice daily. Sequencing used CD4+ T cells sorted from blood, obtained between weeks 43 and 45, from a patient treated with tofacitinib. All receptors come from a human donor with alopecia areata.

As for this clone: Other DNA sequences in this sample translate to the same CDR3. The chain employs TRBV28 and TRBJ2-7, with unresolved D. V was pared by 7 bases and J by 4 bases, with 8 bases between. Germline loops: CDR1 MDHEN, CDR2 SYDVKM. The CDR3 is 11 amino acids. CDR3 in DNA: TGTGCCAGCACGGGCCGGTACGAGCAGTACTTC. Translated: CASTGRYEQYF. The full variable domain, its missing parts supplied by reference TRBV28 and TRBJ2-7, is DVKVTQSSRYLVKRTGEKVFLECVQDMDHENMFWYRQDPGLGLRLIYFSYDVKMKEKGDIPEGYSVSREKKERFSLILESASTNQTSMYLCASTGRYEQYFGPGTRLTVT.

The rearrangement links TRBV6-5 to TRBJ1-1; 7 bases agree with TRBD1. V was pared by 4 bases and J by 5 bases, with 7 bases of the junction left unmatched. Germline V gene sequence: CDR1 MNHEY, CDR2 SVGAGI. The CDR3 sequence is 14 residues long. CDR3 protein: CASSFQGGKTEAFF. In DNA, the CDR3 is TGTGCCAGCAGTTTCCAGGGGGGTAAGACTGAAGCTTTCTTT.

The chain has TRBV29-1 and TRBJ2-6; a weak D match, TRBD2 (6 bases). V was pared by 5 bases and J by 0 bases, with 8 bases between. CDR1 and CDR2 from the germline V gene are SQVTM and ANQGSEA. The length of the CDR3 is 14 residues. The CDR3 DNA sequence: TGCAGCGTTTCCGGGAGCTCTGGGGCCAACGTCCTGACTTTC. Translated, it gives CSVSGSSGANVLTF.

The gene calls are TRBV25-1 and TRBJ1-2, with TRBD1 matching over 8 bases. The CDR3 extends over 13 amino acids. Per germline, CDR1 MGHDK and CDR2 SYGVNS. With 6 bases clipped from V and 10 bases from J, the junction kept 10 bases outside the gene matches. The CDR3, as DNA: TGTGCCAGCAGAACATCCGGGACAGGCTACTACACCTTC. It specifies CASRTSGTGYYTF.